This T cell receptor beta chain stems from a study of pediatric ulcerative colitis. Study details: Seven or eight patients showed pancolitis and two showed left-sided colitis.

During colonoscopy, one to two rectal pinch biopsies were collected. The assay was run at survey level. The method was immunoSEQ multiplex PCR; TCRdb's version includes in-frame clones alone and lacks a portion of them. The sample has 40,000 to 60,000 clones; around 79% are singletons. Comment on this clone: Its antigen remains unidentified.

The study, taken as a whole, reports: Rectal pinch biopsies may include blood-derived T cells.

Sequencing was carried out using gut tissue. This sequence originates from a girl aged 10 to 17 with moderate ulcerative colitis.

This chain's CDR3 is CASSLELNSPLHF. The DNA for the CDR3 is TGTGCCAGCAGTTTGGAGTTAAATTCACCCCTCCACTTT. V gene TRBV6-6 combines with J gene TRBJ1-6; D is unclear. V lost 4 bases to trimming and J lost 7 bases, with 8 bases between them. There are 13 residues in the CDR3. The germline V gene encodes CDR1 MNHNY and CDR2 SVGAGI (reference sequence).